The 28 T cell receptor beta chains given below trace back to one sample, sequenced in a study of control samples from healthy donors and cancer patients. Clones were read by immunoSEQ multiplex PCR, and TCRdb kept only the in-frame ones, dropping some. Among about 130,000 clones listed, 80% to 95% were seen once. Sequences were obtained from blood. These receptors originate from a man between 18 and 29 years old in good health.

The genes are TRBV10-2 and TRBJ1-2, with 9 positions matching TRBD1. Germline CDR1 reads WSHSY; CDR2 reads SAAADI. J was trimmed by 4 bases and V by 5 bases; bases with no gene match: 14. The CDR3 sequence is 17 residues long. Here the CDR3 reads CASSTPTGTGTLYGYTF. CDR3 in DNA: TGCGCCAGCAGTACCCCGACCGGGACAGGGACCCTCTATGGCTACACCTTC.

J is TRBJ1-5 and V is TRBV30, with a tentative D call TRBD1 (5 bases). The CDR3 totals 13 residues. Germline V gene lookup returns CDR1 GTSNPN and CDR2 SVGIG (reference sequence). The ends were cut back, 2 bases at V and 3 bases at J, with 8 bases in the middle. The CDR3 nucleotides are TGTGCCTGGAGTACAGGCCTCAATCAGCCCCAGCATTTT. Residues: CAWSTGLNQPQHF.

V and J are TRBV6-1 and TRBJ2-5; D ambiguous. The length of the CDR3 is 14 residues. V gave up 2 bases and J gave up 1 base, with 8 bases separating them. Germline V gene lookup returns CDR1 MNHNS and CDR2 SASEGT. The CDR3 protein is CASSELTTQETQYF. The CDR3 DNA follows: TGTGCCAGCAGTGAACTGACCACCCAAGAGACCCAGTACTTC.

The V gene is TRBV6-5, the J gene TRBJ1-1; D possibly corresponds to TRBD1 (5 bases). The V gene's germline CDR1 is MNHEY and CDR2 SVGAGI. V was cut by 7 bases and J by 1 base, with 13 bases left in between. The CDR3 is made up of 14 amino acids. CDR3 nucleotide sequence: TGTGCCAGCACCCCCGTGGGGGGGAACACTGAAGCTTTCTTT. It is translated as CASTPVGGNTEAFF.

This rearrangement joins TRBV6-5 to TRBJ2-5; D is possibly TRBD1 (6 bases). V was trimmed by 4 bases and J by 1 base, leaving 13 bases between them. This CDR3 has 15 residues. From germline, CDR1 is MNHEY and CDR2 SVGAGI. The CDR3 sequence: CASSLQGHAQETQYF. The CDR3 coding sequence is TGTGCCAGCAGTTTGCAGGGGCATGCCCAAGAGACCCAGTACTTC.

The J gene is TRBJ2-2, the V gene TRBV9, with 7 positions matching TRBD1. The germline V gene has CDR1 SGDLS and CDR2 YYNGEE. CDR3 length: 16 amino acids. J lost 3 bases, V lost 3 bases, and 8 bases had no gene match. Here the CDR3 reads CASSAIGTVYTGELFF. CDR3 in DNA: TGTGCCAGCAGCGCGATCGGGACAGTATACACCGGGGAGCTGTTTTTT.

The V and J genes are TRBV28 and TRBJ2-7; no definite D call. This CDR3 region has 12 residues. Trimming pared 3 bases from V and 0 bases from J, leaving 3 bases between. In germline, CDR1 is MDHEN, CDR2 SYDVKM. CDR3 residues: CASSFRSYEQYF. The DNA for the CDR3 is TGTGCCAGCAGTTTTCGCTCCTACGAGCAGTACTTC.

This clone was seen just once. This chain uses TRBV9 with TRBJ2-2; unclear D gene. The CDR3 has 15 residues. The germline V gene encodes CDR1 SGDLS and CDR2 YYNGEE. V shed 0 bases and J shed 4 bases, with 10 bases lying between them. This chain's CDR3 is CASSVATMSTGELFF. The CDR3 DNA reads TGTGCCAGCAGCGTAGCTACTATGTCCACCGGGGAGCTGTTTTTT.

This chain joins TRBV6-5 and TRBJ2-3; 8 nucleotides agree with TRBD2. This CDR3 has 14 residues. The ends lost 5 bases at V and 4 bases at J; junction bases unmatched: 5. Germline loops: CDR1 MNHEY, CDR2 SVGAGI. The CDR3, as DNA: TGTGCCAGCAGTAAGGGACTAGTTGCAGATACGCAGTATTTT. Amino acid sequence: CASSKGLVADTQYF.

The rearrangement uses TRBV11-3 and TRBJ2-3; 7 bases align to TRBD1. Germline V CDR1 and CDR2: SGHNT, YENEEA. With 1 base clipped from V and 2 bases from J, the junction kept 9 bases outside the gene matches. The CDR3 consists of 17 residues. The CDR3: CASSLVPDRASTDTQYF. The CDR3 coding sequence is TGTGCCAGCAGCTTAGTACCCGACAGGGCTTCCACAGATACGCAGTATTTT.

The genes are TRBV19 and TRBJ2-1, with 12 positions matching TRBD2. CDR1 and CDR2 from the germline V gene are LNHDA and SQIVND (reference sequence). This CDR3 comprises 15 residues. The ends lost 6 bases at V and 9 bases at J; junction bases unmatched: 9. The CDR3 here is CASSLLAGGSGEQFF. The DNA for the CDR3 is TGTGCCAGTAGCCTACTAGCGGGGGGAAGTGGTGAGCAGTTCTTC.

A few counts support this clone. The chain joins TRBV6-5 to TRBJ1-5; D remains ambiguous. V lost 3 bases and J 5 bases, leaving 14 bases between the germline ends. CDR1 is MNHEY and CDR2 is SVGAGI in the germline V gene. The length of the CDR3 is 15 residues. The CDR3 DNA sequence: TGTGCCAGCAGTTATTCCACACCCGTGTATCAGCCCCAGCATTTT. It yields the protein CASSYSTPVYQPQHF.

CDR3 sequence reads: CASSGEQGTLHF. The CDR3 coding sequence is TGCGCCAGCAGCGGAGAACAGGGAACCCTCCACTTT. V gene TRBV5-1 combines with J gene TRBJ1-6; weak D call: TRBD1 (6 bases). The V end was cut by 4 bases, the J end by 14 bases, with 13 bases between. Germline-derived CDR1 and CDR2 are SGHRS and YFSETQ. This CDR3 region has 12 residues.

This sequence joins TRBV25-1 and TRBJ1-1; TRBD1 is a possible D gene (5 bases). The germline V gene has CDR1 MGHDK and CDR2 SYGVNS. V was trimmed by 6 bases and J by 0 bases, leaving 14 bases between them. CDR3 length equals 15 residues. CDR3 region: CASSAPQGLNTEAFF. The CDR3, as DNA: TGTGCCAGCAGCGCCCCCCAGGGACTGAACACTGAAGCTTTCTTT.

This chain joins TRBV9 and TRBJ1-2; D gene unclear. CDR3 length: 12 residues. From germline, CDR1 is SGDLS and CDR2 YYNGEE. The V and J ends lost 0 bases and 14 bases respectively, with 14 bases between them. The CDR3 coding sequence is TGTGCCAGCAGCGTAGCAGGTGGGGTTGGAACCTTC. This encodes CASSVAGGVGTF.

This chain joins TRBV5-5 and TRBJ2-5, with D possibly matching TRBD2 (6 bases). CDR3 size: 14 residues. CDR1 and CDR2 from the germline V gene are SGHKS and YYEKEE (reference sequence). Trimming shortened V by 2 bases and J by 4 bases, and 12 bases separated the two germline ends. The CDR3 sequence: CASSFYGGGETQYF. The CDR3 DNA sequence: TGTGCCAGCAGCTTCTACGGGGGAGGAGAGACCCAGTACTTC.

This chain uses TRBV21-1 with TRBJ2-3; the table's D call, TRBD2, was not checked against the DNA. TRBV21-1 corresponds to a pseudogene. CDR3 length equals 19 residues. The CDR3 loop reads CASTAPPPTTETSTDTQYF. Written as DNA, the CDR3 is TGTGCCAGCACCGCGCCCCCCCCGACGACGGAGACTAGCACAGATACGCAGTATTTT.

This chain links TRBV28 with TRBJ2-1, with TRBD1 matching 8 bases. There are 13 residues in the CDR3. V lost 5 bases to trimming and J lost 5 bases; unmatched junction nucleotides: 2. Germline lookup yields CDR1 MDHEN and CDR2 SYDVKM. This CDR3 is CASSTGQDNEQFF. The CDR3 bases are TGTGCCAGCAGTACGGGACAGGACAATGAGCAGTTCTTC.

V gene TRBV19 combines with J gene TRBJ1-5; no clear D. V dropped 5 bases and J dropped 3 bases, with 8 bases sitting between them. This CDR3 comprises 13 residues. Germline V lookup: CDR1 LNHDA, CDR2 SQIVND (reference sequence). CDR3 nucleotide sequence: TGTGCCAGTAGTCGGGCAGACAATCAGCCCCAGCATTTT. The encoded protein is CASSRADNQPQHF.

This chain joins TRBV19 and TRBJ2-7; no definite D call. V gave up 6 bases and J gave up 9 bases, with 15 bases separating them. The germline V gene has CDR1 LNHDA and CDR2 SQIVND (reference sequence). CDR3 length equals 12 residues. DNA of the CDR3: TGTGCCAGTAGCCCCGGACCTAGTCGGCAGTACTTC. Residues: CASSPGPSRQYF.

About this clone: Other DNA sequences in the same sample also yield this CDR3. The CDR3 DNA follows: TGCAGTGCTAGTGCGGGGGGCCGCAATCAGCCCCAGCATTTT. This encodes CSASAGGRNQPQHF. This chain joins TRBV20-1 and TRBJ1-5; weak D call: TRBD1 (6 bases). Germline V gives CDR1 DFQATT, CDR2 SNEGSKA (reference sequence). Trimming removed 3 bases at V and 2 bases at J, with 11 bases between. CDR3 length: 14 amino acids.

J is TRBJ1-4 and V is TRBV11-2; no clear D gene. Per germline, CDR1 SGHAT and CDR2 FQNNGV. The CDR3 runs 13 residues. With 3 bases removed from V and 5 bases from J, the gap between germline ends came to 7 bases. The CDR3 sequence: CASSFGLNEKLFF. The CDR3 DNA sequence: TGTGCCAGCAGCTTCGGCCTAAATGAAAAACTGTTTTTT.

The chain couples TRBV4-1 to TRBJ2-2; either TRBD1 or TRBD2 may supply D (5 bases each). Trimming removed 3 bases from V and 0 bases from J, with 11 bases in between. The CDR3 spans 16 residues. CDR1 and CDR2 (germline): MGHRA, YSYEKL. The CDR3 DNA sequence: TGCGCCAGCAGCCACTTAGGGACCGCGAACACCGGGGAGCTGTTTTTT. This encodes CASSHLGTANTGELFF.

The chain recombines TRBV7-9 with TRBJ2-3; TRBD1 might be the D (6 bases). CDR1 and CDR2 (germline): SEHNR, FQNEAQ (reference sequence). This CDR3 has 16 residues. The germline V and J ends were trimmed by 5 bases and 1 base, with 16 bases remaining between them. The CDR3 loop reads CASSTRTADGTDTQYF. DNA for the CDR3: TGTGCCAGCAGCACAAGGACAGCGGACGGCACAGATACGCAGTATTTT.

The chain is built from TRBV29-1 and TRBJ2-3; no clear D gene. This CDR3 spans 14 amino acids. V lost 4 bases and J 6 bases, leaving 17 bases between the germline ends. Germline V gene lookup returns CDR1 SQVTM and CDR2 ANQGSEA. CDR3 nucleotide sequence: TGCAGCGTTGCCCAAACACAGCCCGGGGATACGCAGTATTTT. Translation gives CSVAQTQPGDTQYF.

The rearrangement uses TRBV11-2 and TRBJ2-5; TRBD2 aligns across 13 bases. Germline V gene lookup returns CDR1 SGHAT and CDR2 FQNNGV. V was clipped by 7 bases and J by 4 bases; unmatched bases: 6. The CDR3 is 15 residues long. The CDR3 DNA follows: TGTGCCAGCACCCCGGGACTAGCGGGGAGAGAGACCCAGTACTTC. It specifies CASTPGLAGRETQYF.

The chain has TRBV9 and TRBJ2-1; D is possibly TRBD2 (5 bases). V shed 4 bases and J shed 3 bases, with 8 bases lying between them. In germline, CDR1 is SGDLS, CDR2 YYNGEE. CDR3 length: 13 amino acids. The CDR3 region is CASSPRGYNEQFF. Here the CDR3 DNA reads TGTGCCAGCAGCCCACGGGGCTACAATGAGCAGTTCTTC.

This chain connects TRBV9 to TRBJ2-3, with D hard to call. V was clipped by 4 bases and J by 5 bases, with 8 bases between them. Germline lookup yields CDR1 SGDLS and CDR2 YYNGEE. CDR3 length: 12 residues. The CDR3 DNA follows: TGTGCCAGCAGCCCCTGGGGAGATACGCAGTATTTT. It yields the protein CASSPWGDTQYF.